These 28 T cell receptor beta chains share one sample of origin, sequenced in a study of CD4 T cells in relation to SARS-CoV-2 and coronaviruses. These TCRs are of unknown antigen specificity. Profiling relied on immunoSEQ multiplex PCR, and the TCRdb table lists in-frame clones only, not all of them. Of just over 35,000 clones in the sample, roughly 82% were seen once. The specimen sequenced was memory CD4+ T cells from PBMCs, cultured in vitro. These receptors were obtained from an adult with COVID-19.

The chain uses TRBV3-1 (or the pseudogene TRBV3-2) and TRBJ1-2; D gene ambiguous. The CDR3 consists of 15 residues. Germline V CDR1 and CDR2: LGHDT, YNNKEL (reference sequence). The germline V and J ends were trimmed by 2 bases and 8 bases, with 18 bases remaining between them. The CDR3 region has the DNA TGTGCCAGCAGCCAATGGGAGTCTATCATCGCGGGCTACACCTTC. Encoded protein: CASSQWESIIAGYTF.

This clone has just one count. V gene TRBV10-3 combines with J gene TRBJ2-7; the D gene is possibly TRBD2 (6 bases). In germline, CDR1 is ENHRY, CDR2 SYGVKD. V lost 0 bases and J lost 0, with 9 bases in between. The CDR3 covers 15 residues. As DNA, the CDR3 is TGTGCCATCAGTGAGTCTGGCGGGAACTCCTACGAGCAGTACTTC. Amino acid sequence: CAISESGGNSYEQYF.

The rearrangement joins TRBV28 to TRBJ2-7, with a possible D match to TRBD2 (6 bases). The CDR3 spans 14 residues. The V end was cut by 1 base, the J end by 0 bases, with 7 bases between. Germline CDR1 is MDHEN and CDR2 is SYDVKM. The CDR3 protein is CASSLSGSSYEQYF. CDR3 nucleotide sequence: TGTGCCAGCAGTTTATCCGGGAGCTCCTACGAGCAGTACTTC.

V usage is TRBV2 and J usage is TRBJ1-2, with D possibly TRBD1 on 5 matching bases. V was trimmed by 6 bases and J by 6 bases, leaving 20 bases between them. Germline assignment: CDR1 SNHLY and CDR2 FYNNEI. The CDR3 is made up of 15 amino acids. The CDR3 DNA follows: TGTGCCAGCAGAAACCGGGGCTACCAAGTCCATGGCTACACCTTC. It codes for CASRNRGYQVHGYTF.

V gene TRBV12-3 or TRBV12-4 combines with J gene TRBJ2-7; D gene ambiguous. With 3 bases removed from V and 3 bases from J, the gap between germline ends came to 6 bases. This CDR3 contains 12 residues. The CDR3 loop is CASSFMDYEQYF. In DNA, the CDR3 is TGTGCCAGCAGTTTTATGGACTACGAGCAGTACTTC.

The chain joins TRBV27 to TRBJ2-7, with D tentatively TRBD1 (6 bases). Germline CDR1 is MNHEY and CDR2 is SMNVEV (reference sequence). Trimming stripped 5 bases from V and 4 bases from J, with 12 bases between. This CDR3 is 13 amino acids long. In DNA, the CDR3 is TGTGCCAGCAGTCGTACCAGGGGATACGAGCAGTACTTC. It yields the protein CASSRTRGYEQYF.

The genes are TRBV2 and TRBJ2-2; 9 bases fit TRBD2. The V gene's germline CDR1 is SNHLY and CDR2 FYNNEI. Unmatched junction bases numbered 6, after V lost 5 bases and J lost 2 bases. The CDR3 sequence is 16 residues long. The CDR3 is CASSSRAGGNTGELFF. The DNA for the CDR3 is TGTGCCAGCAGTTCCCGAGCGGGAGGCAACACCGGGGAGCTGTTTTTT.

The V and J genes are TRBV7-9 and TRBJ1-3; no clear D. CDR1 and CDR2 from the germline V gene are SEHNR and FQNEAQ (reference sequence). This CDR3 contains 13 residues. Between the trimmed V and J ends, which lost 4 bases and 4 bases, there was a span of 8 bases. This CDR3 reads CASSWTIGNTIYF. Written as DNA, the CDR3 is TGTGCCAGCAGCTGGACGATAGGAAACACCATATATTTT. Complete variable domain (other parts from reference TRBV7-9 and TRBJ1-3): DTGVSQNPRHKITKRGQNVTFRCDPISEHNRLYWYRQTLGQGPEFLTYFQNEAQLEKSRLLSDRFSAERPKGSFSTLEIQRTEQGDSAMYLCASSWTIGNTIYFGEGSWLTVV.

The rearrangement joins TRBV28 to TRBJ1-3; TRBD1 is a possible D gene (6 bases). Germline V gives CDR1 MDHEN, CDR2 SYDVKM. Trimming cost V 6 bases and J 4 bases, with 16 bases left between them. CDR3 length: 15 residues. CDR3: CASSLRGLDGNTIYF. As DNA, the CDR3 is TGTGCCAGCAGCCTCAGGGGTTTAGACGGAAACACCATATATTTT.

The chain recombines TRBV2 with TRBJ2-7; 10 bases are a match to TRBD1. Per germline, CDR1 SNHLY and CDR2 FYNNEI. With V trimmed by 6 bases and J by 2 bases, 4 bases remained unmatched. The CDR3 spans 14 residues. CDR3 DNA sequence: TGTGCCAGCAGGGGGGGACAGGGGACCTACGAGCAGTACTTC. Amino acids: CASRGGQGTYEQYF.

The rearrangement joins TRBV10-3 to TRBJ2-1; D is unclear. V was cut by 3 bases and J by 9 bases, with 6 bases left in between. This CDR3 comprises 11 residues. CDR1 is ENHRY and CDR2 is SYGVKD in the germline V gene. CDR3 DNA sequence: TGTGCCATCAGTGATCATGCTGAGCAGTTCTTC. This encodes CAISDHAEQFF.

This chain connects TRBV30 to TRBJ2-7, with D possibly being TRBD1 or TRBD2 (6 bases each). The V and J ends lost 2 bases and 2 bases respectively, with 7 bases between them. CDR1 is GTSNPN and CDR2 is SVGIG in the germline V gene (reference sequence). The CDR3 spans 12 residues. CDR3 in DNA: TGTGCCTGGAGTAGGGGGGCCTACGAGCAGTACTTC. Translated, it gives CAWSRGAYEQYF.

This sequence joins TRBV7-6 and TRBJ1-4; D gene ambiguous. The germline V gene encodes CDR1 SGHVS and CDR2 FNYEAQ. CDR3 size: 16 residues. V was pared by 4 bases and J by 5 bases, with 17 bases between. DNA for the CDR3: TGTGCCAGCAGCTCCGGACTGCCGGAAGGGAATGAAAAACTGTTTTTT. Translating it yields CASSSGLPEGNEKLFF.

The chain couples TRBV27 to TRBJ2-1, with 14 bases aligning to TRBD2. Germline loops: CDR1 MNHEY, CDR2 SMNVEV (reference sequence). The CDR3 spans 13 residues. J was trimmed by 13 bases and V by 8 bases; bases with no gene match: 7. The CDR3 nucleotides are TGTGCCAGCCGCAGACTAGCGGGAGGGCCCCAGTTCTTC. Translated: CASRRLAGGPQFF.

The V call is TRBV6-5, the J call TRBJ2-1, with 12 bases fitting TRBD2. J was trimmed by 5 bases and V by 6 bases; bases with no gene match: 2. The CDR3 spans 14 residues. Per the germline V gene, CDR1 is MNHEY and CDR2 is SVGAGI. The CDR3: CASSLAGGDNEQFF. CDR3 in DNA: TGTGCCAGCAGCCTAGCGGGAGGGGACAATGAGCAGTTCTTC.

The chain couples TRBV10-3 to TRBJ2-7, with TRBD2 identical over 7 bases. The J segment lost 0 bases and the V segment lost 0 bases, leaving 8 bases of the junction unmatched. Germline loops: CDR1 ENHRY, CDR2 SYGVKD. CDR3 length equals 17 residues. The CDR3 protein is CAISESKAGSHSYEQYF. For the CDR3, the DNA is TGTGCCATCAGTGAGTCGAAAGCGGGGTCCCACTCCTACGAGCAGTACTTC.

Here the CDR3 DNA reads TGTGCCAGCAGTGGGGCATTCCAAGGCTACACCTTC. Encoded protein: CASSGAFQGYTF. The chain has TRBV28 and TRBJ1-2; perhaps TRBD1 as D (5 bases). V lost 5 bases, J lost 8 bases, and 12 bases lay in between. This CDR3 is built from 12 residues. Germline CDR1 and CDR2: MDHEN and SYDVKM.

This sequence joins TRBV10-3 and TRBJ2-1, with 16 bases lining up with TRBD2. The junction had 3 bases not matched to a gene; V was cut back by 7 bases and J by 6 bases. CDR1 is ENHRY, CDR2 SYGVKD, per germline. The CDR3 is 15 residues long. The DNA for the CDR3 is TGTGCCATCAAGGGGACTAGCGGGAGGGCCAATGAGCAGTTCTTC. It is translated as CAIKGTSGRANEQFF.

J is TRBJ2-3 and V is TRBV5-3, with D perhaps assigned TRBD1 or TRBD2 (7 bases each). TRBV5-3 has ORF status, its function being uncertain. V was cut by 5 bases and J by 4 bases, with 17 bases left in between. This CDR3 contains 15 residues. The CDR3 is CARSWSGGDSDTQYF. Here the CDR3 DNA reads TGTGCCAGAAGTTGGTCAGGGGGGGACTCAGATACGCAGTATTTT.

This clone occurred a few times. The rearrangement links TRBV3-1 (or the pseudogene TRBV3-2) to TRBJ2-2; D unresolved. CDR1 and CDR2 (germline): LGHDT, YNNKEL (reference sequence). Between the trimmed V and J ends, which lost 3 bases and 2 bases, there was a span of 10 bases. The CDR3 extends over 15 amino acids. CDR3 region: CASSHPPDNTGELFF. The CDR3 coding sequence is TGTGCCAGCAGCCATCCCCCAGACAACACCGGGGAGCTGTTTTTT.

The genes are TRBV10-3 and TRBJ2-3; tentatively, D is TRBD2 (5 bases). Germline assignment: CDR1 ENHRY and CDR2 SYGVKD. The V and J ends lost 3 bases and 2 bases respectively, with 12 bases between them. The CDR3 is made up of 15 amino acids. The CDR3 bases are TGTGCCATCAGTGACCCTAGCCGGTACACAGATACGCAGTATTTT. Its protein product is CAISDPSRYTDTQYF.

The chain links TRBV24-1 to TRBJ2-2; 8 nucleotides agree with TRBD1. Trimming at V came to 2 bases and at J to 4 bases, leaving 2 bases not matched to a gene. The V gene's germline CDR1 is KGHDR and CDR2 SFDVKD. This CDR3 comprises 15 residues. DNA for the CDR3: TGTGCCACCAGTGATTCCCAGGGGGCCACCGGGGAGCTGTTTTTT. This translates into CATSDSQGATGELFF.

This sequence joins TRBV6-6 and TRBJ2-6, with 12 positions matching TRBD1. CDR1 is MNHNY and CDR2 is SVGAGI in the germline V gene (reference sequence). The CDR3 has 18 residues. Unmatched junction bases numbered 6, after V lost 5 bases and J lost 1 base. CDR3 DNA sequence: TGTGCCAGCAGTCGTCCGGGACAGGGGGCTTCTGGGGCCAACGTCCTGACTTTC. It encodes CASSRPGQGASGANVLTF.

Here the CDR3 reads CASSQGLAGETDTQYF. The CDR3 DNA follows: TGTGCCAGCAGCCAAGGACTAGCGGGAGAAACAGATACGCAGTATTTT. This rearrangement joins TRBV7-9 to TRBJ2-3, with 13 bases fitting TRBD2. CDR1 and CDR2 (germline): SEHNR, FQNEAQ (reference sequence). The V gene end was trimmed by 5 bases and the J gene end by 3 bases; junction bases not matched to a gene: 5. The length of the CDR3 is 16 residues.

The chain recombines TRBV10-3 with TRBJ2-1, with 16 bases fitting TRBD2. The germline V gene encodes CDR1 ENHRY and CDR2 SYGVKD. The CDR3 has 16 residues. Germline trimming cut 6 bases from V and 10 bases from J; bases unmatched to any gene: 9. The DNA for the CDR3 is TGTGCCATCAGCGGGGGACTAGCGGGAGGGCTTCCCGAGCAGTTCTTC. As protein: CAISGGLAGGLPEQFF.

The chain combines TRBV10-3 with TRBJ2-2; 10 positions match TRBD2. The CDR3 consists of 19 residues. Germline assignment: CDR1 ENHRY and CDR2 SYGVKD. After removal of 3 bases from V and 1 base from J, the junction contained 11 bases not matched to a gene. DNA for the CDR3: TGTGCCATCAGTGATATGAGGAGAGGACTAGCGGTGAACACCGGGGAGCTGTTTTTT. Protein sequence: CAISDMRRGLAVNTGELFF.

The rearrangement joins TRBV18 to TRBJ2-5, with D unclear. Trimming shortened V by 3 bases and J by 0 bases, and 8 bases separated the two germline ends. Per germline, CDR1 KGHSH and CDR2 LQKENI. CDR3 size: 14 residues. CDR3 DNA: TGTGCCAGCTCACCCCCCCAGGACCAAGAGACCCAGTACTTC. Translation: CASSPPQDQETQYF.

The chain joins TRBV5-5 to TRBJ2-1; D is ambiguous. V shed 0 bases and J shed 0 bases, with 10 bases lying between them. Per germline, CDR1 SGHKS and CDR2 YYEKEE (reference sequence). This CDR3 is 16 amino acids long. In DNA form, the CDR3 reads TGTGCCAGCAGCTTGGTCGGTGCTATCTCCTACAATGAGCAGTTCTTC. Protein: CASSLVGAISYNEQFF.